This T cell receptor beta chain was identified in a study of CD8 T cells in Susac syndrome. Germline CDR1 is SEHNR and CDR2 is FQNEAQ (reference sequence). This CDR3 has 13 residues. V was shortened by 5 bases and J by 3 bases, with 10 bases between the two germline ends. It was with random hexamers that roughly 0.45 to 1 ug RNA was reverse transcribed. Multiplex PCR with immunoSEQ amplified the TCR beta CDR3 across 54 Vbeta and 13 Jbeta. TCRdb independently ran MiXCR on the immunoSEQ multiplex PCR reads; one entry per CDR3 protein. The sample lists a few hundred thousand distinct CDR3 sequences, about 94% occurring once. The study used treatment-naive patients who had stable or active relapsing-remitting disease as multiple sclerosis controls. TEMRA cells were FACS-enriched, while CD8+ and CD4+ T cells were negatively isolated.

The clonotype originates from a human donor with multiple sclerosis. Specimen: CD8+ T cells from PBMCs. This sequence joins TRBV7-9 and TRBJ2-5; no definite D call. CDR3: CASSPTNEETQYF. The CDR3 coding sequence is TGTGCCAGCAGCCCGACGAACGAAGAGACCCAGTACTTC.